A selection of T cell receptor beta chains follows, all from one sample in a study of OX40 agonist ivuxolimab in advanced cancers. Only in-frame clones appear in the TCRdb table, and some are missing; sequencing was by immunoSEQ multiplex PCR. The sample has tens of thousands of clones; 70% to 90% are singletons. The sequenced sample was CD4+ or CD8+ T cells sorted from blood, obtained in a trial of the OX40 agonist ivuxolimab. These receptors were obtained from an adult with an advanced solid tumor such as melanoma, head and neck, liver or kidney cancer. The conserved cysteine and the conserved F or W are not part of the CDR3 here. Each record gives: clone size, CDR3 length, V gene, J gene, CDR3 protein. The listing skips clone size in some rows; elsewhere it reads once, few, many or a size class.

>NA|13|TRBV5-1|TRBJ2-2
ASSSKQGRSGELF
>once|10|TRBV5-1|TRBJ2-7
ASRLNTDEQY
>NA|13|TRBV6-6|TRBJ2-7
ASSYSDEVSPLQY
>NA|13|TRBV18|TRBJ1-1
ASSPPGTTDTEAF
>NA|11|TRBV5-1|TRBJ2-5
ASSQQGAQTQY
>NA|11|TRBV28|TRBJ2-3
ASSLPPTDTQY
>NA|12|TRBV10-3|TRBJ2-5
AIRADREGETQY
>NA|10|TRBV5-6|TRBJ2-7
ASSRKNYEQY
>NA|14|TRBV7-9|TRBJ2-3
ASSFSGEGLADTQY
>once|12|TRBV5-1|TRBJ1-1
ASSFPGGGTEAF
>once|13|TRBV2|TRBJ1-5
ASSVGLYSNQPQH
>NA|12|TRBV6-5|TRBJ1-2
ASSYTNRAGGYT